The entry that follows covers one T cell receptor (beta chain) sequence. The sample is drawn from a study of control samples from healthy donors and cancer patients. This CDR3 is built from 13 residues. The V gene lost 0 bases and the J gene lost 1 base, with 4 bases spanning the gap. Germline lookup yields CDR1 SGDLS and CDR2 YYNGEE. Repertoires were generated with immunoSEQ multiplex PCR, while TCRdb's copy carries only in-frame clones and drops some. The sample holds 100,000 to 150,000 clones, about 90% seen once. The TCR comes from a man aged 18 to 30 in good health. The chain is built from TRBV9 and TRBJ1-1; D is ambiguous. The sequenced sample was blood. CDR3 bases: TGTGCCAGCAGCGTAGAGGGGAACACTGAAGCTTTCTTT. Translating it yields CASSVEGNTEAFF.